This TCR beta chain stems from a study of shared clonotypes between healthy human individuals. About this clone: Its antigen is not known.

Overall study findings and caveats: Several donors showed sharing of about 4.7% of naive CD4 clonotypes. On the whole, naive subsets had larger estimated richness than memory subsets had.

The CDR3 is made up of 12 amino acids. Germline lookup yields CDR1 SQVTM and CDR2 ANQGSEA. With 3 bases removed from V and 5 bases from J, the gap between germline ends came to 10 bases. TCRdb's table, derived via immunoSEQ multiplex PCR, lists solely in-frame clones and lacks some. The data show a few million clones, more than 80% seen once. V and J are TRBV29-1 and TRBJ2-5; D perhaps matches TRBD2 (5 bases). Sequenced: naive CD4+ T cells from PBMCs. Subset: CD45RA+ positively selected. The receptor was isolated from a man younger than 35 in good health. Some clones in this sample may be carry-over from other donors' samples. DNA for the CDR3: TGCAGCGTTGAGCGGGTTCGTGAGACCCAGTACTTC. This codes for CSVERVRETQYF.